This entry lists 22 T cell receptor beta chains sequenced from one sample in a study of STAT5B mutations in CD4+ large granular lymphocyte leukemia (dated by TCRdb to between 2021 and 2023). Library preparation was by the immunoSEQ multiplex PCR assay. TCRdb's version of the immuneACCESS table is confined to in-frame rearrangements and falls short of the full clone set. An unresolved V gene accounts for under half of the shortfall where checked; the remainder is of unknown origin. This sample gives approximately 20,000 clones in total; 65% to 85% of them show up just once. 13% of the sample belongs to the ten largest clones. The sample comprised CD4+ T cells from blood buffy coats. The source is a human donor in good health.

The V and J genes are TRBV6-6 and TRBJ1-2; 7 bases match TRBD1. CDR3 size: 13 residues. Looked up from germline, CDR1 is MNHNY and CDR2 is SVGAGI (reference sequence). Losses at the gene ends were 6 bases for V and 2 bases for J; bases not matched to a gene: 3. DNA for the CDR3: TGTGCCAGCAGCCGGACAGGAAACTATGGCTACACCTTC. Translating gives CASSRTGNYGYTF.

The chain combines TRBV29-1 with TRBJ1-2, with 8 bases aligning to TRBD1. Germline V gene data show CDR1 as SQVTM and CDR2 as ANQGSEA. V trimming: 5 bases; J trimming: 7 bases; junction bases outside the gene matches: 6. The CDR3 contains 12 residues. The CDR3 region is CSVWTGSSGYTF. The CDR3 nucleotides read TGCAGCGTTTGGACAGGGTCGAGTGGCTACACCTTC.

V gene TRBV4-2 combines with J gene TRBJ1-1, with D perhaps TRBD1 (6 bases). The CDR3 is made up of 14 amino acids. The V end was cut by 3 bases, the J end by 0 bases, with 8 bases between. Looked up from germline, CDR1 is LGHNA and CDR2 is YNFKEQ. The DNA of the CDR3 is TGTGCCAGCAGCCAGCGACAGGTGAACACTGAAGCTTTCTTT. Encoded protein: CASSQRQVNTEAFF.

The chain joins TRBV6-5 to TRBJ2-7; 9 bases line up with TRBD1. J was trimmed by 4 bases and V by 0 bases; bases with no gene match: 4. This CDR3 region has 15 residues. Per germline, CDR1 MNHEY and CDR2 SVGAGI. The CDR3 nucleotides are TGTGCCAGCAGTTACTCGACAGGGGGAACTTACGAGCAGTACTTC. Translation: CASSYSTGGTYEQYF.

This chain connects TRBV27 to TRBJ2-5, with a possible D match to TRBD2 (6 bases). The CDR3 is made up of 16 amino acids. From germline, CDR1 is MNHEY and CDR2 SMNVEV (reference sequence). V lost 4 bases and J 1 base, leaving 16 bases between the germline ends. The CDR3 DNA is TGTGCCAGCAGTTCGCGACTTGTGGGGGGCCAAGAGACCCAGTACTTC. Its translation is CASSSRLVGGQETQYF.

The chain has TRBV2 and TRBJ1-1; D unclear. This CDR3 is built from 14 residues. Germline-derived CDR1 and CDR2 are SNHLY and FYNNEI. V was pared by 8 bases and J by 4 bases, with 17 bases between. The CDR3 DNA is TGTGCCAGCCTCCGGGCGCGGGTCGTCACTGAAGCTTTCTTT. This gives the protein CASLRARVVTEAFF.

This sequence joins TRBV29-1 and TRBJ2-1; a weak D match, TRBD1 (5 bases). The CDR3 is 14 residues long. From germline, CDR1 is SQVTM and CDR2 ANQGSEA. V dropped 6 bases and J dropped 5 bases, with 17 bases sitting between them. The CDR3 sequence: CSVTQGSGNNEQFF. CDR3 bases: TGCAGCGTAACCCAGGGAAGTGGAAACAATGAGCAGTTCTTC.

The J gene is TRBJ2-1, the V gene TRBV15; the D is unclear. The CDR3 loop spans 11 amino acids. The germline V gene has CDR1 LNHNV and CDR2 YYDKDF (reference sequence). The V and J ends lost 5 bases and 8 bases respectively, with 7 bases between them. CDR3 in amino acids: CATSGYDEQFF. The CDR3, as DNA: TGTGCCACCAGCGGGTACGATGAGCAGTTCTTC.

This sequence joins TRBV6-5 and TRBJ2-4, with no clear D. The V and J ends lost 4 bases and 8 bases respectively, with 15 bases between them. CDR1 and CDR2 (germline): MNHEY, SVGAGI. The CDR3 runs to 14 residues. The CDR3 DNA follows: TGTGCCAGCAGTTCGGCGGAACCGACGGACATTCAGTACTTC. Its protein is CASSSAEPTDIQYF.

The J gene is TRBJ1-1, the V gene TRBV6-5; the D is unclear. The CDR3 contains 12 residues. Trimming took off 6 bases at V and 1 base at J, with 6 bases between the two ends. The germline gives CDR1 MNHEY, CDR2 SVGAGI. CDR3 in DNA: TGTGCCAGCAGCCCCCGGAACACTGAAGCTTTCTTT. This sequence encodes CASSPRNTEAFF.

For the CDR3, the DNA is TGCGCCAGCAGCCAAGAGGACAGGGCCTATGGCTACACCTTC. Its protein product is CASSQEDRAYGYTF. The chain uses TRBV4-1 and TRBJ1-2; TRBD1 aligns across 8 bases. The CDR3 has 14 amino acids. J was trimmed by 4 bases and V by 0 bases; bases with no gene match: 1. The germline gives CDR1 MGHRA, CDR2 YSYEKL.

This rearrangement joins TRBV9 to TRBJ2-7; D might be TRBD2 (5 bases). Germline V gene sequence: CDR1 SGDLS, CDR2 YYNGEE. The CDR3 sequence is 14 residues long. V gave up 0 bases and J gave up 6 bases, with 13 bases separating them. The CDR3 loop reads CASSVGLSKGEQYF. CDR3 nucleotide sequence: TGTGCCAGCAGCGTAGGACTATCTAAAGGCGAGCAGTACTTC.

The chain recombines TRBV14 with TRBJ2-1; the D is unclear. Germline V gives CDR1 SGHDN, CDR2 FVKESK. V was shortened by 0 bases and J by 12 bases, with 15 bases between the two germline ends. The CDR3 totals 14 residues. This CDR3 is CASSQEIGSRRQFF. The CDR3 region has the DNA TGTGCCAGCAGCCAAGAAATCGGGTCCAGAAGGCAGTTCTTC.

This clone was detected only a few times. This chain connects TRBV30 to TRBJ2-7; D could derive from TRBD1 or TRBD2 (5 bases each). This CDR3 comprises 12 residues. The germline V gene encodes CDR1 GTSNPN and CDR2 SVGIG (reference sequence). Trimming removed 0 bases at V and 9 bases at J, with 12 bases between. The CDR3 DNA sequence: TGTGCCTGGAGTGTACCACCGGGGACGCAGTACTTC. It specifies CAWSVPPGTQYF.

The chain joins TRBV7-2 to TRBJ2-7; TRBD2 matches at 9 bases. The CDR3 extends over 15 amino acids. CDR1 is SGHTA and CDR2 is FQGNSA in the germline V gene. Trimming cost V 5 bases and J 2 bases; bases outside gene matches: 7. The DNA for the CDR3 is TGTGCCAGCAGCCGAGCGGGAGGCCTTGCCTACGAGCAGTACTTC. Translating it yields CASSRAGGLAYEQYF.

This clone was detected a few times. The J gene is TRBJ1-1, the V gene TRBV30; D remains ambiguous. The CDR3 is 12 residues long. The germline V gene has CDR1 GTSNPN and CDR2 SVGIG (reference sequence). Trimming removed 1 base from V and 5 bases from J, with 8 bases in between. In DNA, the CDR3 is TGTGCCTGGAGTGGCTCCGGGACTGAAGCTTTCTTT. Translating gives CAWSGSGTEAFF.

The genes are TRBV5-6 and TRBJ2-1; 7 bases are shared with TRBD2. The CDR3 totals 17 residues. After removal of 4 bases from V and 6 bases from J, the junction contained 16 bases not matched to a gene. Germline CDR1 SGHDT, CDR2 YYEEEE. The CDR3 reads CASSTKGTIRSSNEQFF. The CDR3 region has the DNA TGTGCCAGCAGCACAAAGGGGACTATAAGAAGTTCCAATGAGCAGTTCTTC.

The chain combines TRBV11-2 with TRBJ2-7; 10 nucleotides match TRBD1. The CDR3 extends over 14 amino acids. With V trimmed by 4 bases and J by 6 bases, 6 bases remained unmatched. Germline V gene lookup returns CDR1 SGHAT and CDR2 FQNNGV. The CDR3 loop is CASSWTGTGAEQYF. The DNA of the CDR3 is TGTGCCAGCAGCTGGACCGGGACAGGGGCCGAGCAGTACTTC. Supplemented by reference TRBV11-2 and TRBJ2-7, the full variable domain reads EAGVAQSPRYKIIEKRQSVAFWCNPISGHATLYWYQQILGQGPKLLIQFQNNGVVDDSQLPKDRFSAERLKGVDSTLKIQPAKLEDSAVYLCASSWTGTGAEQYFGPGTRLTVT.

This chain uses TRBV2 with TRBJ1-3; no reliable D call. The CDR3 covers 12 residues. Trimming removed 7 bases from V and 3 bases from J, with 7 bases in between. CDR1 is SNHLY, CDR2 FYNNEI, per germline. CDR3 in amino acids: CASIENGNTIYF. The CDR3 DNA is TGTGCCAGCATCGAAAATGGAAACACCATATATTTT.

To note about this clone: This same CDR3 is encoded by further DNA sequences in the sample. The V call is TRBV9, the J call TRBJ1-5; D uncertain. V dropped 2 bases and J dropped 7 bases, with 7 bases sitting between them. CDR3 size: 12 residues. Germline V CDR1 and CDR2: SGDLS, YYNGEE. CDR3 in DNA: TGTGCCAGCAGCGTCGGAAACCAGCCCCAGCATTTT. The encoded protein is CASSVGNQPQHF.

The chain recombines TRBV19 with TRBJ2-1; 11 bases align to TRBD2. Germline V gives CDR1 LNHDA, CDR2 SQIVND (reference sequence). The CDR3 extends over 15 amino acids. The ends lost 5 bases at V and 8 bases at J; junction bases unmatched: 8. CDR3 DNA sequence: TGTGCCAGTAGTTTGGGGATACTAGCGGGAGATGAGCAGTTCTTC. Its protein product is CASSLGILAGDEQFF.

This CDR3 is CASSLDRREETFF. CDR3 nucleotides: TGTGCCAGCAGCTTAGATCGGCGAGAGGAGACTTTCTTT. V and J are TRBV11-3 and TRBJ1-1; D gene uncertain. CDR1 and CDR2 (germline): SGHNT, YENEEA. The V end was cut by 0 bases, the J end by 12 bases, with 14 bases between. This CDR3 has 13 residues.